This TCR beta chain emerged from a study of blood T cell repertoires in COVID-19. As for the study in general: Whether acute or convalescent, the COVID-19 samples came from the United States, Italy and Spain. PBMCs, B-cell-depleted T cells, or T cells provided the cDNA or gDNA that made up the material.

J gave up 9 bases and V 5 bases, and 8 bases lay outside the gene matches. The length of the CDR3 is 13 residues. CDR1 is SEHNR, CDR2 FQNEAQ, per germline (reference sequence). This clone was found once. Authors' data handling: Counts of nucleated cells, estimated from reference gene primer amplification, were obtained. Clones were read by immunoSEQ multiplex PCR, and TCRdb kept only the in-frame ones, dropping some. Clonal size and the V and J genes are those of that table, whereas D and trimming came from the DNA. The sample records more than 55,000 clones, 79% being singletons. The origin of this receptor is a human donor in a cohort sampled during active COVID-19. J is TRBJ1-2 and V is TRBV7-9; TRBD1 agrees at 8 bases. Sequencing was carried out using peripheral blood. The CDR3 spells CASSGLQGGSYTF. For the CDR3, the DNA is TGTGCCAGCAGCGGGTTACAGGGGGGGAGCTACACCTTC.